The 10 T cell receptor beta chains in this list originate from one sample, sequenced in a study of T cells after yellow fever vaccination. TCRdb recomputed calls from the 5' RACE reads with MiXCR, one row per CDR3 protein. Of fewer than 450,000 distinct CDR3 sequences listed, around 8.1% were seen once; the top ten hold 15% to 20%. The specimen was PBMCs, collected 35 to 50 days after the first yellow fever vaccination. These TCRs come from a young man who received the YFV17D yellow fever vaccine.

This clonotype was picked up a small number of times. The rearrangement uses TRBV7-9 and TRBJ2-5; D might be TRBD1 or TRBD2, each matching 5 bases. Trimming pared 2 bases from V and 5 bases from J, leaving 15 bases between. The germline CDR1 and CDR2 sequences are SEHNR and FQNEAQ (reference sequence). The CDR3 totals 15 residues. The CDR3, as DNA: TGTGCCAGCAGCTTAACGAAGGGGACGGTCGAGACCCAGTACTTC. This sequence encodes CASSLTKGTVETQYF.

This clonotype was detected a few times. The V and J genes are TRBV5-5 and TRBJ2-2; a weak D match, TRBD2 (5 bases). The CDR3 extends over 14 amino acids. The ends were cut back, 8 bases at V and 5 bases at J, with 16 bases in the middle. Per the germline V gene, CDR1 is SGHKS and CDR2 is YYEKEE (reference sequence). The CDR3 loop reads CARAALGVTGELFF. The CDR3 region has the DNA TGTGCCAGGGCCGCCCTCGGGGTGACCGGGGAGCTGTTTTTT. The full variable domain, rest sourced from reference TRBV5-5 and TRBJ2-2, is DAGVTQSPTHLIKTRGQQVTLRCSPISGHKSVSWYQQVLGQGPQFIFQYYEKEERGRGNFPDRFSARQFPNYSSELNVNALLLGDSALYLCARAALGVTGELFFGEGSRLTVL.

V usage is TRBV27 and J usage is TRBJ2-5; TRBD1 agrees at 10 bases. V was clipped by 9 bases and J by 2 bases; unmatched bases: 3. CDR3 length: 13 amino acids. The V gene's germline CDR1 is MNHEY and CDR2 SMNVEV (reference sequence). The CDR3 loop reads CASAGQGQETQYF. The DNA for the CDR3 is TGTGCCAGTGCGGGACAGGGGCAAGAGACCCAGTACTTC.

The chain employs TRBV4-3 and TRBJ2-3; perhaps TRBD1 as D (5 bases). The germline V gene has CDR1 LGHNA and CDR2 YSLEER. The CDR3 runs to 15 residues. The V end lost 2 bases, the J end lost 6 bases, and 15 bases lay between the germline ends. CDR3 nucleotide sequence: TGCGCCAGCAGCCAAAACTCCATAGGGGCTGATACGCAGTATTTT. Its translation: CASSQNSIGADTQYF.

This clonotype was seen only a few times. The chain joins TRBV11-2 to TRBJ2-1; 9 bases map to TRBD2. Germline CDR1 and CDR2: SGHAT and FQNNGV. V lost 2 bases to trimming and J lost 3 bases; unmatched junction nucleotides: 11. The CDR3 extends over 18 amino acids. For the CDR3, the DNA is TGTGCCAGCAGCTTAATTCGTAGCGGGGGTCCTAGCTACAATGAGCAGTTCTTC. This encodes CASSLIRSGGPSYNEQFF.

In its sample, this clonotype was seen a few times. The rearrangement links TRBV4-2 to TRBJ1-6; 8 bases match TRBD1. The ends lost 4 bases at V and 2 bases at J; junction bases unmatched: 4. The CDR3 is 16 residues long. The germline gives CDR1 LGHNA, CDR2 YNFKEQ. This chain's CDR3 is CASSPLQGAYNSPLHF. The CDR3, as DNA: TGTGCCAGCAGCCCTCTACAGGGGGCCTATAATTCACCCCTCCACTTT.

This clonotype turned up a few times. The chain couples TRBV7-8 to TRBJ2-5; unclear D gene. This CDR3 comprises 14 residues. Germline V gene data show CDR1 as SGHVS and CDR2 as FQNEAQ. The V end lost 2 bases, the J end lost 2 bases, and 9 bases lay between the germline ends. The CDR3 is CASSLRVLQETQYF. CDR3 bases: TGTGCCAGCAGCTTAAGGGTCCTGCAAGAGACCCAGTACTTC.

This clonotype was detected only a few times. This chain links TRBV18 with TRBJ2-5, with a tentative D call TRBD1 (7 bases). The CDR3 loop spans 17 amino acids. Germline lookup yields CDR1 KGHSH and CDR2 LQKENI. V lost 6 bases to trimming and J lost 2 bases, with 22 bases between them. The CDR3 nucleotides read TGTGCCAGCTCCGACCAAGGATGGACAGGAGGGCAAGAGACCCAGTACTTC. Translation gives CASSDQGWTGGQETQYF.

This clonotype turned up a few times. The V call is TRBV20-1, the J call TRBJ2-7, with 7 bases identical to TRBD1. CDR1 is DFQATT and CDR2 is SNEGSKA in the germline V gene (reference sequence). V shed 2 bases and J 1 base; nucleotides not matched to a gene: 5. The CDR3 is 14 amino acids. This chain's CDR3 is CSARFPGGSYEQYF. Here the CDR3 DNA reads TGCAGTGCTAGATTCCCAGGGGGATCCTACGAGCAGTACTTC.

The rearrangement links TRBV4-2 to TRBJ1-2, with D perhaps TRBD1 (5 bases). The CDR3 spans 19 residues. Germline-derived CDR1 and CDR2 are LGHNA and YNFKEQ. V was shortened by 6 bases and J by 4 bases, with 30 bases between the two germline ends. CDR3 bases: TGTGCCAGCAGTCCCTTGGGGGGGGACCCACTGGATGAGTTCTATGGCTACACCTTC. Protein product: CASSPLGGDPLDEFYGYTF.